This T cell receptor beta chain comes out of a study of blood T cell repertoires in COVID-19. As for the study in general: From the United States, Italy and Spain came samples of acute and convalescent COVID-19. Nucleic acid was either cDNA or gDNA, and it came from T cells, B-cell-depleted T cells, or PBMCs.

Germline CDR1 is MGHDK and CDR2 is SYGVNS. The CDR3 covers 17 residues. V gave up 3 bases and J gave up 4 bases, with 20 bases separating them. Some clones are missing from TCRdb's copy, which holds only in-frame ones; the method was immunoSEQ multiplex PCR. The sample holds under 250,000 clones; over 80% are singletons and the top ten take around 25%. The sequence was obtained from a middle-aged man with acute or convalescent COVID-19. Sample: peripheral blood. The J gene is TRBJ2-3, the V gene TRBV25-1; D is undetermined. The CDR3 DNA sequence: TGTGCCAGCAGTGATGTAGTGGATCTCGTCGGGTCAGATACGCAGTATTTT. Translation gives CASSDVVDLVGSDTQYF.